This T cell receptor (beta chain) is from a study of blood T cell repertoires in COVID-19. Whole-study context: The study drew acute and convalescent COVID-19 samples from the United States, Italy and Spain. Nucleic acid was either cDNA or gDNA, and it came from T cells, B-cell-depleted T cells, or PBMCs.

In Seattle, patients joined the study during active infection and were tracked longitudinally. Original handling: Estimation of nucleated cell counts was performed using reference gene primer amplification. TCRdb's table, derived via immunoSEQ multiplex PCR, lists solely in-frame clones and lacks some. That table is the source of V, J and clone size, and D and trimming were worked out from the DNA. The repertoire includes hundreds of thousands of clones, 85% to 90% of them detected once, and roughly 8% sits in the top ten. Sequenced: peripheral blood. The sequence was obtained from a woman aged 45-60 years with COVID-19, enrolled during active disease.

CDR3: CSVTQGIAQPQHF. CDR3 sequence (DNA): TGCAGCGTTACACAGGGAATAGCCCAGCCCCAGCATTTT. The rearrangement links TRBV29-1 to TRBJ1-5, with a tentative D call TRBD1 (6 bases). The ends were cut back, 5 bases at V and 7 bases at J, with 15 bases in the middle. Looked up from germline, CDR1 is SQVTM and CDR2 is ANQGSEA. CDR3 length: 13 amino acids.